This T cell receptor (beta chain) originates from a study of CD8 T cells in Susac syndrome. Background on the study: Patients with Susac syndrome were therapy-naive, on corticosteroids, or on intravenous immunoglobulin alone at blood draw.

Reverse transcription of roughly 0.45 to 1 ug RNA was carried out with random hexamers. Across 54 Vbeta and 13 Jbeta, immunoSEQ multiplex PCR amplified TCR beta CDR3. TCRdb analysed the immunoSEQ multiplex PCR reads with MiXCR anew, one entry per CDR3 protein. The sample has some 190,000 distinct CDR3 sequences, approximately 94% seen once; the top ten hold 0.15%. Sequencing of TCR beta drew on CD8+ and CD4+ T cells from blood. TEMRA cells were FACS-enriched and CD8+ and CD4+ T cells negatively isolated. The CDR3 length is 14 residues. The V gene end was trimmed by 1 base and the J gene end by 5 bases; junction bases not matched to a gene: 4. Germline V gene sequence: CDR1 SGHTA, CDR2 FQGTGA.

The sample comprised CD4+ T cells from PBMCs. The V gene is TRBV7-3, the J gene TRBJ1-2, with 7 bases that match TRBD1. This receptor was identified in a human donor with Susac syndrome. This CDR3 reads CASSLKAGGYGYTF. In nucleotides, the CDR3 is TGTGCCAGCAGCTTAAAAGCAGGGGGGTATGGCTACACCTTC.